A single sample is the source of the 24 T cell receptor beta chains below, sequenced in a study of cytomegalovirus exposure and HLA in healthy donors. PCR primers comprised 60 Vbeta and 13 Jbeta primers. Profiled with immunoSEQ multiplex PCR; TCRdb holds only in-frame clones, not every one. The data show roughly 160,000 clones, approximately 71% seen once. What was sequenced was PBMCs. These receptors all come from a girl aged 5 to 17 in good health and CMV-seronegative.

The chain recombines TRBV28 with TRBJ1-1; TRBD1 aligns across 7 bases. The J segment lost 1 base and the V segment lost 3 bases, leaving 5 bases of the junction unmatched. CDR1 MDHEN and CDR2 SYDVKM come from the germline V gene. This CDR3 is built from 15 residues. CDR3 protein: CASSFPGTANTEAFF. The CDR3 DNA reads as TGTGCCAGCAGTTTTCCCGGGACAGCGAACACTGAAGCTTTCTTT.

The genes are TRBV6-1 and TRBJ2-2, with D tentatively TRBD1 (7 bases). CDR1 MNHNS and CDR2 SASEGT come from the germline V gene. CDR3 length: 13 amino acids. V was cut by 5 bases and J by 7 bases, with 11 bases left in between. Here the CDR3 DNA reads TGTGCCAGCAGTACCCAGGGGGGCGGGGAGCTGTTTTTT. Translating it yields CASSTQGGGELFF.

A single count supports this clone. The rearrangement joins TRBV28 to TRBJ1-3; no clear D gene. CDR3 length: 17 amino acids. Trimming cost V 3 bases and J 4 bases, with 19 bases left between them. Germline assignment: CDR1 MDHEN and CDR2 SYDVKM. CDR3 DNA: TGTGCCAGCAGTTTTTCCGGGGTTCCAAAGCACGGAAACACCATATATTTT. The encoded protein is CASSFSGVPKHGNTIYF. Full variable domain (rest looked up from reference TRBV28 and TRBJ1-3): DVKVTQSSRYLVKRTGEKVFLECVQDMDHENMFWYRQDPGLGLRLIYFSYDVKMKEKGDIPEGYSVSREKKERFSLILESASTNQTSMYLCASSFSGVPKHGNTIYFGEGSWLTVV.

The chain combines TRBV19 with TRBJ1-2, with 12 bases matching TRBD1. The CDR3 contains 15 residues. Germline V gives CDR1 LNHDA, CDR2 SQIVND (reference sequence). V dropped 8 bases and J dropped 6; count of bases not matched to a gene: 10. CDR3 nucleotides: TGTGCCAGTCTACGAGGGACAGGGGGCGAGAATGGCTACACCTTC. It encodes CASLRGTGGENGYTF. Variable domain in full (rest from reference TRBV19 and TRBJ1-2): DGGITQSPKYLFRKEGQNVTLSCEQNLNHDAMYWYRQDPGQGLRLIYYSQIVNDFQKGDIAEGYSVSREKKESFPLTVTSAQKNPTAFYLCASLRGTGGENGYTFGSGTRLTVV.

This clone was counted only a few times. The V call is TRBV4-1, the J call TRBJ2-6, with D possibly matching TRBD1 (6 bases). The CDR3 sequence is 18 residues long. Germline CDR1 MGHRA, CDR2 YSYEKL. Trimming shortened V by 5 bases and J by 1 base, and 18 bases separated the two germline ends. The CDR3 sequence is CASSESGTRPSGANVLTF. CDR3 nucleotides: TGCGCCAGCAGCGAGTCCGGGACAAGGCCTTCTGGGGCCAACGTCCTGACTTTC.

This clone has just a few counts. The CDR3 bases are TGCGCCAGCAGCTTGGGACAGCTAGAAAAACTGTTTTTT. Translation gives CASSLGQLEKLFF. The chain links TRBV5-1 to TRBJ1-4, with D possibly TRBD1 on 5 matching bases. Between the trimmed V and J ends, which lost 0 bases and 8 bases, there was a span of 8 bases. CDR3 length equals 13 residues. Germline CDR1 reads SGHRS; CDR2 reads YFSETQ.

The count of this clone is one. The chain couples TRBV7-9 to TRBJ1-5, with TRBD1 as a possible D gene (6 bases). The CDR3 loop spans 15 amino acids. Per germline, CDR1 SEHNR and CDR2 FQNEAQ (reference sequence). Between the trimmed V and J ends, which lost 5 bases and 5 bases, there was a span of 16 bases. CDR3 sequence reads: CASSPDRIGYQPQHF. The CDR3, as DNA: TGTGCCAGCAGCCCTGACAGGATTGGGTATCAGCCCCAGCATTTT.

V gene TRBV18 combines with J gene TRBJ2-3; D might be TRBD2 (7 bases). The CDR3 extends over 14 amino acids. V was cut by 2 bases and J by 5 bases, with 11 bases left in between. Germline CDR1 is KGHSH and CDR2 is LQKENI. This chain's CDR3 is CASSPSGGGDTQYF. CDR3 DNA sequence: TGTGCCAGCTCACCATCGGGGGGCGGAGATACGCAGTATTTT.

The V gene is TRBV30, the J gene TRBJ2-1; 9 positions agree with TRBD2. With V trimmed by 4 bases and J by 0 bases, 10 bases remained unmatched. The CDR3 covers 17 residues. Germline loops: CDR1 GTSNPN, CDR2 SVGIG (reference sequence). The CDR3: CAWKGSSGVDSYNEQFF. CDR3 nucleotide sequence: TGTGCCTGGAAAGGGTCTAGCGGGGTAGACTCCTACAATGAGCAGTTCTTC.

The gene calls are TRBV7-9 and TRBJ1-3; tentative D call: TRBD1 (6 bases). Trimming removed 3 bases from V and 3 bases from J, with 21 bases in between. The CDR3 covers 18 residues. CDR1 and CDR2 from the germline V gene are SEHNR and FQNEAQ (reference sequence). The CDR3 here is CASSFPGMLGAYGNTIYF. DNA of the CDR3: TGTGCCAGCAGCTTTCCCGGGATGTTGGGGGCCTATGGAAACACCATATATTTT. Supplemented by reference TRBV7-9 and TRBJ1-3, the full variable domain reads DTGVSQNPRHKITKRGQNVTFRCDPISEHNRLYWYRQTLGQGPEFLTYFQNEAQLEKSRLLSDRFSAERPKGSFSTLEIQRTEQGDSAMYLCASSFPGMLGAYGNTIYFGEGSWLTVV.

This clone was observed a single time. CDR3 sequence (DNA): TGTGCCAGCAGCCAGGAGCAGGGTCACACTAATGAAAAACTGTTTTTT. Amino acids: CASSQEQGHTNEKLFF. This chain connects TRBV4-2 to TRBJ1-4; the D gene is possibly TRBD1 (5 bases). The germline V and J ends were trimmed by 3 bases and 2 bases, with 13 bases remaining between them. CDR3 length: 16 residues. Per germline, CDR1 LGHNA and CDR2 YNFKEQ.

This clone was detected a few times. The chain recombines TRBV19 with TRBJ1-1; D remains ambiguous. The CDR3 totals 14 residues. Trimming removed 4 bases from V and 8 bases from J, with 17 bases in between. The germline gives CDR1 LNHDA, CDR2 SQIVND (reference sequence). The CDR3 region has the DNA TGTGCCAGTAGTAGTTTGGAGACTCGAGCCGAAGCTTTCTTT. Amino acids: CASSSLETRAEAFF.

Concerning this clone: In the same sample, other DNA sequences code for this CDR3. The chain employs TRBV6-5 and TRBJ2-3; D is perhaps TRBD2 (6 bases). Germline assignment: CDR1 MNHEY and CDR2 SVGAGI. The CDR3 extends over 14 amino acids. V was clipped by 3 bases and J by 1 base, with 8 bases between them. CDR3 sequence (DNA): TGTGCCAGCAGTTATTCGGGGGGCACAGATACGCAGTATTTT. It is translated as CASSYSGGTDTQYF.

The chain combines TRBV7-8 with TRBJ1-5, with 8 positions matching TRBD1. Germline CDR1 is SGHVS and CDR2 is FQNEAQ. The CDR3 covers 16 residues. V shed 1 base, J shed 5 bases, and the junction held 7 bases outside the gene matches. The chain's CDR3 is CASSLVAGQGYQPQHF. CDR3 bases: TGTGCCAGCAGCTTAGTTGCTGGACAGGGATATCAGCCCCAGCATTTT.

V and J are TRBV7-9 and TRBJ1-2, with D tentatively TRBD1 (5 bases). CDR3 length equals 13 residues. Germline V gene data show CDR1 as SEHNR and CDR2 as FQNEAQ (reference sequence). V was clipped by 2 bases and J by 6 bases, with 10 bases between them. CDR3 nucleotides: TGTGCCAGCAGCTTAACGGCGGGGGATGGCTACACCTTC. Encoded protein: CASSLTAGDGYTF. Full variable domain (remainder filled in from reference TRBV7-9 and TRBJ1-2): DTGVSQNPRHKITKRGQNVTFRCDPISEHNRLYWYRQTLGQGPEFLTYFQNEAQLEKSRLLSDRFSAERPKGSFSTLEIQRTEQGDSAMYLCASSLTAGDGYTFGSGTRLTVV.

The chain is built from TRBV30 and TRBJ2-7, with 7 bases lining up with TRBD1. V lost 3 bases to trimming and J lost 3 bases; unmatched junction nucleotides: 5. Germline CDR1 GTSNPN, CDR2 SVGIG (reference sequence). The CDR3 contains 13 residues. The CDR3 sequence is CAWRRTGRYEQYF. CDR3 DNA: TGTGCCTGGAGGCGGACAGGACGCTACGAGCAGTACTTC.

The CDR3 DNA follows: TGTGCCAGCAGTTTATTGACACGACAAGAGACCCAGTACTTC. It codes for CASSLLTRQETQYF. The chain joins TRBV27 to TRBJ2-5; D is ambiguous. The CDR3 totals 14 residues. Between the trimmed V and J ends, which lost 1 base and 2 bases, there was a span of 8 bases. The V gene's germline CDR1 is MNHEY and CDR2 SMNVEV (reference sequence).

The V and J genes are TRBV7-9 and TRBJ1-4; D is possibly TRBD1 (5 bases). Deletions cut 5 bases from V and 8 bases from J, with 12 bases between. From germline, CDR1 is SEHNR and CDR2 FQNEAQ (reference sequence). The CDR3 extends over 13 amino acids. The CDR3 region is CASSPGGVEKLFF. The DNA of the CDR3 is TGTGCCAGCAGCCCTGGAGGGGTGGAAAAACTGTTTTTT.

The chain combines TRBV5-1 with TRBJ2-2; a possible D gene is TRBD1 (5 bases). This CDR3 has 16 residues. Trimming cost V 0 bases and J 0 bases, with 9 bases left between them. CDR1 and CDR2 from the germline V gene are SGHRS and YFSETQ. The CDR3 DNA follows: TGCGCCAGCAGCTTGGCAGGGCCCCCGAACACCGGGGAGCTGTTTTTT. It yields the protein CASSLAGPPNTGELFF.

V usage is TRBV29-1 and J usage is TRBJ2-2; D is unresolved. Trimming stripped 7 bases from V and 3 bases from J, with 6 bases between. CDR3 length: 11 amino acids. Germline CDR1 SQVTM, CDR2 ANQGSEA. CDR3 bases: TGCAGCGCCGCGGACACCGGGGAGCTGTTTTTT. It specifies CSAADTGELFF.

This rearrangement joins TRBV7-9 to TRBJ1-1; 8 bases are a match to TRBD1. Per the germline V gene, CDR1 is SEHNR and CDR2 is FQNEAQ (reference sequence). Trimming took 1 base from V and 5 from J; bases not matched to a gene: 9. The CDR3 has 16 residues. This chain's CDR3 is CASSLGPDRAGTEAFF. The CDR3 region has the DNA TGTGCCAGCAGCTTAGGACCGGACAGGGCGGGAACTGAAGCTTTCTTT.

This sequence joins TRBV5-4 and TRBJ1-1, with 7 bases matching TRBD1. This CDR3 region has 13 residues. Germline V gene data show CDR1 as SGHNT and CDR2 as YYREEE (reference sequence). V trimming: 5 bases; J trimming: 5 bases; junction bases outside the gene matches: 6. The CDR3 sequence: CASRHDRATEAFF. The CDR3, as DNA: TGTGCCAGCAGGCATGACAGGGCTACTGAAGCTTTCTTT.

The V and J genes are TRBV14 and TRBJ1-5, with TRBD1 as a possible D gene (5 bases). V gave up 3 bases and J gave up 0 bases, with 9 bases separating them. Germline V lookup: CDR1 SGHDN, CDR2 FVKESK. The CDR3 totals 15 residues. CDR3 DNA: TGTGCCAGCAGCCAGGCACAGGTTAGCAATCAGCCCCAGCATTTT. Protein: CASSQAQVSNQPQHF. The full variable domain, completed using reference TRBV14 and TRBJ1-5, is EAGVTQFPSHSVIEKGQTVTLRCDPISGHDNLYWYRRVMGKEIKFLLHFVKESKQDESGMPNNRFLAERTGGTYSTLKVQPAELEDSGVYFCASSQAQVSNQPQHFGDGTRLSIL.

The CDR3 coding sequence is TGCGCCACCACGACTAGCGGGAACTCCTACAATGAGCAGTTCTTC. This gives the protein CATTTSGNSYNEQFF. V is TRBV10-2 and J is TRBJ2-1; TRBD2 agrees at 11 bases. Germline CDR1 is WSHSY and CDR2 is SAAADI. The CDR3 length is 15 residues. J gave up 0 bases and V 10 bases, and 5 bases lay outside the gene matches.